These T cell receptor beta chains were read from a single sample in a study of chemoradiotherapy in HPV16-positive cancers. The protocol was immunoSEQ multiplex PCR, while the TCRdb copy is restricted to in-frame clones and leaves out a portion. The sample contains several thousand clones, about 92% of which appear only once. Sampling took place from a patient who underwent chemoradiotherapy. All receptors derive from a human donor with HPV-associated anogenital cancer. The CDR3 runs from the conserved cysteine through the conserved F or W. A D gene is named only where the DNA matches it firmly. Expanded clones get a size class; other rows say once, few or many, or leave the size out.

TRBD2	TRBV4-3	.	TRBJ2-1	CASSQDLSGGGNEQFF	TGCGCCAGCAGCCAAGATCTGAGCGGGGGGGGCAATGAGCAGTTCTTC
TRBD1	TRBV19	.	TRBJ2-2	CASRKSTGANTGELFF	TGTGCCAGTAGGAAATCGACAGGGGCGAACACCGGGGAGCTGTTTTTT
.	TRBV5-1	.	TRBJ2-2	CASSRSSSDLNTGELFF	TGCGCCAGCAGCCGCTCCAGCAGCGACCTAAACACCGGGGAGCTGTTTTTT
.	TRBV6-4	.	TRBJ1-2	CASSTDEAHGYTF	TGTGCCAGCAGTACGGACGAGGCACACGGCTACACCTTC
.	TRBV5-1	.	TRBJ2-7	CASKRVASSYEQYF	TGCGCCAGCAAGAGGGTGGCGAGCTCCTACGAGCAGTACTTC
.	TRBV14	.	TRBJ2-7	CASSQLDSSVYEQYF	TGTGCCAGCAGCCAATTGGACAGCTCTGTCTACGAGCAGTACTTC
.	TRBV27	.	TRBJ1-1	CASSLGGLRTEAFF	TGTGCCAGCAGTCTCGGGGGGCTGAGGACTGAAGCTTTCTTT
.	TRBV9	.	TRBJ1-1	CASSVTGGTEAFF	TGTGCCAGCAGCGTAACCGGGGGCACTGAAGCTTTCTTT
TRBD2	TRBV28	.	TRBJ2-1	CASSSGLAARDEQFF	TGTGCCAGCAGTTCGGGACTAGCGGCGAGAGATGAGCAGTTCTTC
TRBD1	TRBV11-3	once	TRBJ2-5	CASSVTGGRTQYF	TGTGCCAGCAGCGTCACAGGGGGGAGGACCCAGTACTTC
.	TRBV7-6	.	TRBJ1-1	CASSQTRNTEAFF	TGTGCCAGCAGCCAGACGAGAAACACTGAAGCTTTCTTT
.	TRBV18	.	TRBJ1-3	CASSRTVTFGNTIYF	TGTGCCAGCTCACGAACCGTGACTTTTGGAAACACCATATATTTT
TRBD1	TRBV6-5	.	TRBJ2-2	CASIGQGGTGELFF	TGTGCCAGCATCGGACAGGGAGGCACCGGGGAGCTGTTTTTT
.	TRBV21-1	.	TRBJ2-4	CASRRGVQGPKNIQYF	TGTGCCAGCAGAAGAGGGGTACAGGGTCCCAAAAACATTCAGTACTTC
.	TRBV7-3	.	TRBJ2-1	CASSPRGGWDNEQFF	TGTGCCAGCAGCCCAAGGGGGGGCTGGGACAATGAGCAGTTCTTC
TRBD1	TRBV5-1	.	TRBJ2-5	CASSSGTASQETQYF	TGCGCCAGCAGCTCCGGGACAGCTAGCCAAGAGACCCAGTACTTC
TRBD2	TRBV10-3	.	TRBJ2-4	CAISAYLAGGAKNIQYF	TGTGCCATCAGTGCCTACTTAGCGGGGGGGGCCAAAAACATTCAGTACTTC
.	TRBV10-3	.	TRBJ2-1	CAISERVNGGNEQFF	TGTGCCATCAGTGAGAGGGTTAATGGAGGCAATGAGCAGTTCTTC
.	TRBV28	.	TRBJ1-1	CAAVPDRNTEAFF	TGTGCCGCAGTACCGGACAGGAACACTGAAGCTTTCTTT
TRBD1	TRBV7-9	.	TRBJ1-1	CASSLDWDSGSTEAFF	TGTGCCAGCAGCTTAGACTGGGACAGCGGGTCCACTGAAGCTTTCTTT
.	TRBV4-1	.	TRBJ2-5	CASSQGQAIRETQYF	TGCGCCAGCAGCCAAGGACAGGCCATAAGGGAGACCCAGTACTTC
.	TRBV5-8	once	TRBJ1-4	CASSLHEKLFF	TGTGCCAGCAGCTTGCACGAAAAACTGTTTTTT
TRBD2	TRBV7-9	.	TRBJ2-5	CASSTGTRAETQYF	TGTGCCAGCAGTACCGGGACTAGGGCGGAGACCCAGTACTTC
.	TRBV19	.	TRBJ1-5	CASRGLGNSNQPQHF	TGTGCCAGTAGGGGTCTAGGAAATAGCAATCAGCCCCAGCATTTT
TRBD1	TRBV30	.	TRBJ1-1	CAWGDRGSEAFF	TGTGCCTGGGGTGACAGGGGATCTGAAGCTTTCTTT
TRBD1	TRBV27	.	TRBJ1-2	CASRISQGSVYGYTF	TGTGCCAGCAGAATCTCACAGGGGTCGGTCTATGGCTACACCTTC
.	TRBV9	.	TRBJ2-3	CASSVDTRDWSTDTQYF	TGTGCCAGCAGCGTAGATACCCGAGACTGGAGCACAGATACGCAGTATTTT
.	TRBV11-3	.	TRBJ1-1	CASSLRGGNTEAFF	TGTGCCAGCAGCTTAAGAGGGGGGAACACTGAAGCTTTCTTT
.	TRBV5-6	.	TRBJ2-1	CASSFGSIGNEQFF	TGTGCCAGCAGCTTTGGCTCTATAGGCAATGAGCAGTTCTTC
.	TRBV4-2	.	TRBJ1-2	CASSQEGFPDGYTF	TGTGCCAGCAGCCAAGAAGGGTTTCCGGATGGCTACACCTTC
.	TRBV21-1	.	TRBJ1-6	CASWHRDSDQLLHF	TGTGCCAGCTGGCACCGGGACAGCGACCAGCTACTCCACTTT
.	TRBV11-2	.	TRBJ1-2	CASSITDKNYGYTF	TGTGCCAGCAGCATCACGGACAAAAACTATGGCTACACCTTC
.	TRBV6-5	.	TRBJ1-2	CASSYLMRGASDGYTF	TGTGCCAGCAGTTACCTCATGCGGGGGGCCTCGGATGGCTACACCTTC
TRBD1	TRBV7-9	few	TRBJ2-4	CATGWGQGNIPAKNIQYF	TGTGCCACAGGATGGGGACAGGGAAATATCCCTGCCAAAAACATTCAGTACTTC
.	TRBV7-9	.	TRBJ2-3	CASSLEKESDTQYF	TGTGCCAGCAGCTTAGAAAAGGAGTCAGATACGCAGTATTTT
TRBD2	TRBV19	.	TRBJ2-4	CASSMGGGKNIQYF	TGTGCCAGTAGTATGGGGGGGGGCAAAAACATTCAGTACTTC
.	TRBV19	.	TRBJ1-1	CASSFVGVNTEAFF	TGTGCCAGTAGTTTCGTAGGGGTGAACACTGAAGCTTTCTTT
.	TRBV4-2	once	TRBJ1-5	CASSQENRQNQPQHF	TGTGCCAGCAGCCAAGAAAATAGACAGAATCAGCCCCAGCATTTT
.	TRBV5-1	.	TRBJ1-2	CASSPQSGINYGYTF	TGCGCCAGCAGCCCCCAGTCAGGGATAAACTATGGCTACACCTTC
.	TRBV15	.	TRBJ1-5	CATSRDWGSNQPQHF	TGTGCCACCAGCAGAGATTGGGGTAGCAATCAGCCCCAGCATTTT
.	TRBV2	.	TRBJ2-1	CASSVSRDEVNEQFF	TGTGCCAGCAGTGTATCACGGGACGAAGTAAATGAGCAGTTCTTC
TRBD2	TRBV4-2	.	TRBJ2-3	CASSLTSGGARDTQYF	TGTGCCAGCAGCCTGACTAGCGGGGGGGCCAGAGATACGCAGTATTTT
TRBD1	TRBV5-4	.	TRBJ2-7	CASSSRDRVGEQYF	TGTGCCAGCAGCTCGAGGGACAGGGTGGGAGAGCAGTACTTC
.	TRBV5-5	.	TRBJ1-5	CASSGGTGNQPQHF	TGTGCCAGCAGCGGGGGGACCGGTAATCAGCCCCAGCATTTT
.	TRBV28	.	TRBJ1-3	CASSLVGSDAGNTIYF	TGTGCCAGCAGTTTAGTAGGATCAGATGCTGGAAACACCATATATTTT
.	TRBV14	once	TRBJ1-2	CASSQGRGNSGYGYTF	TGTGCCAGCAGCCAAGGACGGGGGAATTCTGGCTATGGCTACACCTTC
TRBD2	TRBV9	.	TRBJ2-1	CASGPLSGGWNEQFF	TGTGCCAGCGGCCCCCTTAGCGGGGGGTGGAATGAGCAGTTCTTC
.	TRBV11-2	.	TRBJ2-1	CASSLEVVSYNEQFF	TGTGCCAGCAGCTTAGAGGTAGTCTCCTACAATGAGCAGTTCTTC
TRBD2	TRBV5-8	.	TRBJ2-5	CASIAGGQVWETQYF	TGTGCCAGCATTGCGGGAGGGCAAGTCTGGGAGACCCAGTACTTC
.	TRBV7-2	.	TRBJ1-4	CASSLQREKLFF	TGTGCCAGCAGCCTACAGAGGGAAAAACTGTTTTTT
TRBD1	TRBV13	once	TRBJ2-7	CASSLEGDRGSYEQYF	TGTGCCAGCAGCTTAGAGGGGGACAGGGGTTCCTACGAGCAGTACTTC
TRBD1	TRBV19	.	TRBJ1-2	CASSIRGQDNYGYTF	TGTGCCAGTAGTATAAGGGGACAGGACAACTATGGCTACACCTTC
TRBD1	TRBV9	.	TRBJ2-5	CASSASTGAGTQYF	TGTGCCAGCAGCGCGTCGACAGGGGCTGGGACCCAGTACTTC
TRBD1	TRBV14	once	TRBJ2-7	CASSQERTGSRKEQYF	TGTGCCAGCAGCCAAGAGCGGACAGGGTCAAGGAAGGAGCAGTACTTC
.	TRBV5-1	.	TRBJ2-7	CASSGIQGYEQYF	TGCGCCAGCAGCGGAATACAGGGCTACGAGCAGTACTTC
.	TRBV7-9	.	TRBJ2-7	CASSLGTLPDEQYF	TGTGCCAGCAGCTTGGGGACGTTACCGGACGAGCAGTACTTC
.	TRBV7-9	.	TRBJ1-3	CASSPVRVRSGNTIYF	TGTGCCAGCAGCCCGGTCAGGGTCCGCTCTGGAAACACCATATATTTT